What follows are 25 T cell receptor beta chains derived from one specimen sequenced in a study of control samples from healthy donors and cancer patients. Only in-frame clones appear in the TCRdb table, and some are missing; sequencing was by immunoSEQ multiplex PCR. The sample shows approximately 150,000 clones, around 94% of them seen only once. The sequenced sample consisted of blood. The receptor set was obtained from a man in his forties or fifties in good health.

The CDR3 region has the DNA TGTGCCAGCAGAAAGGGCCTACAGGGTGCAATGGGGAACACTGAAGCTTTCTTT. Amino acids: CASRKGLQGAMGNTEAFF. V is TRBV5-4 and J is TRBJ1-1, with a possible D match to TRBD1 (6 bases). The CDR3 is 18 amino acids. V shed 5 bases and J shed 1 base, with 24 bases lying between them. From germline, CDR1 is SGHNT and CDR2 YYREEE (reference sequence).

This chain joins TRBV13 and TRBJ1-4, with D uncertain. The CDR3 is made up of 14 amino acids. V was pared by 5 bases and J by 8 bases, with 15 bases between. From germline, CDR1 is PRHDT and CDR2 FYEKMQ (reference sequence). In DNA, the CDR3 is TGTGCCAGCAGCCCCCCCAATGGCAGAGAAAAACTGTTTTTT. Encoded protein: CASSPPNGREKLFF.

V is TRBV3-1 (or the pseudogene TRBV3-2) and J is TRBJ1-3; D gene uncertain. V was pared by 5 bases and J by 0 bases, with 8 bases between. Per germline, CDR1 LGHDT and CDR2 YNNKEL (reference sequence). The CDR3 contains 14 residues. The CDR3 DNA is TGTGCCAGCAGCACTGAGGGCTCTGGAAACACCATATATTTT. It encodes CASSTEGSGNTIYF.

The chain joins TRBV6-2 or TRBV6-3 to TRBJ2-3, with TRBD2 as a possible D gene (7 bases). The germline gives CDR1 MNHEY, CDR2 SVGEGT. The CDR3 is 14 amino acids. V gave up 5 bases and J gave up 6 bases, with 15 bases separating them. The chain's CDR3 is CASSRGGGRDTQYF. In DNA form, the CDR3 reads TGTGCCAGCAGTCGCGGCGGGGGCAGGGATACGCAGTATTTT.

The chain has TRBV4-2 and TRBJ2-5; 7 bases line up with TRBD2. The V and J ends lost 2 bases and 2 bases, in that order; junction bases with no gene match: 23. The CDR3 runs to 21 residues. The V gene's germline CDR1 is LGHNA and CDR2 YNFKEQ. The chain's CDR3 is CASSQNHGGRDLWGGQETQYF. CDR3 sequence (DNA): TGTGCCAGCAGCCAAAATCACGGCGGGCGGGACCTTTGGGGGGGGCAAGAGACCCAGTACTTC.

The chain combines TRBV24-1 with TRBJ2-2; D is perhaps TRBD1 (5 bases). V lost 1 base to trimming and J lost 1 base, with 15 bases between them. From germline, CDR1 is KGHDR and CDR2 SFDVKD. The CDR3 runs 18 residues. CDR3 region: CATSDFGKGDMNTGELFF. The CDR3 nucleotides are TGTGCCACCAGTGATTTTGGGAAAGGGGATATGAACACCGGGGAGCTGTTTTTT.

The chain has TRBV10-3 and TRBJ2-7; D is ambiguous. The V gene lost 0 bases and the J gene lost 2 bases, with 8 bases spanning the gap. CDR3 length: 14 amino acids. Germline V gene sequence: CDR1 ENHRY, CDR2 SYGVKD. The CDR3 bases are TGTGCCATCAGTGAGTCGACGGGCCCCTACGAGCAGTACTTC. Encoded protein: CAISESTGPYEQYF.

This chain uses TRBV6-4 with TRBJ1-1; unclear D gene. The length of the CDR3 is 14 residues. Per the germline V gene, CDR1 is MRHNA and CDR2 is SNTAGT. The V gene lost 7 bases and the J gene lost 0 bases, with 12 bases spanning the gap. This CDR3 is CASKAGPLNTEAFF. In DNA, the CDR3 is TGTGCCAGCAAAGCAGGTCCCCTGAACACTGAAGCTTTCTTT.

This chain links TRBV6-5 with TRBJ2-3; D gene uncertain. CDR1 is MNHEY, CDR2 SVGAGI, per germline. This CDR3 has 15 residues. Between the trimmed V and J ends, which lost 0 bases and 4 bases, there was a span of 11 bases. The CDR3 DNA reads as TGTGCCAGCAGTTACTCGAGCAGCTTTCCAGATACGCAGTATTTT. Its translation is CASSYSSSFPDTQYF.

This clone appeared a single time. V gene TRBV28 combines with J gene TRBJ2-5, with 10 bases identical to TRBD2. This CDR3 contains 13 residues. Germline lookup yields CDR1 MDHEN and CDR2 SYDVKM. Written as DNA, the CDR3 is TGTGGATCTAGCGGGAGAGTTAGAGAGACCCAGTACTTC. Its protein product is CGSSGRVRETQYF.

The chain recombines TRBV4-1 with TRBJ2-1; D is unresolved. V lost 6 bases to trimming and J lost 2 bases, with 11 bases between them. This CDR3 region has 14 residues. Germline loops: CDR1 MGHRA, CDR2 YSYEKL. CDR3 amino acids: CASSHGGTYNEQFF. As DNA, the CDR3 is TGCGCCAGCAGTCATGGCGGAACCTACAATGAGCAGTTCTTC.

The chain recombines TRBV12-3 or TRBV12-4 with TRBJ1-4; no definite D call. This CDR3 region has 13 residues. Deletions cut 2 bases from V and 3 bases from J, with 4 bases between. The CDR3 coding sequence is TGTGCCAGCAGTTTATACGCTAATGAAAAACTGTTTTTT. Amino acids: CASSLYANEKLFF.

This chain links TRBV5-1 with TRBJ1-4; 10 bases map to TRBD1. V shed 3 bases and J 6 bases; nucleotides not matched to a gene: 2. The length of the CDR3 is 14 residues. Looked up from germline, CDR1 is SGHRS and CDR2 is YFSETQ. Here the CDR3 DNA reads TGCGCCAGCAGCTCGGGACAGGGGTATGAAAAACTGTTTTTT. Its protein is CASSSGQGYEKLFF.

CDR3: CATSTKGNFGSPLHF. In DNA form, the CDR3 reads TGTGCCACCAGCACAAAGGGGAATTTTGGATCACCCCTCCACTTT. The chain joins TRBV15 to TRBJ1-6; D perhaps matches TRBD1 (5 bases). Germline CDR1 LNHNV, CDR2 YYDKDF (reference sequence). This CDR3 has 15 residues. Trimming took off 4 bases at V and 10 bases at J, with 17 bases between the two ends.

This chain uses TRBV6-5 with TRBJ1-3; D unclear. Trimming removed 10 bases from V and 2 bases from J, with 12 bases in between. CDR3 length: 13 residues. Per germline, CDR1 MNHEY and CDR2 SVGAGI. The DNA of the CDR3 is TGTGCCACCCGGGCACAGCCTGGAAACACCATATATTTT. Protein product: CATRAQPGNTIYF.

This chain connects TRBV6-5 to TRBJ1-1; no reliable D call. The CDR3 consists of 14 residues. Per germline, CDR1 MNHEY and CDR2 SVGAGI. Trimming took 8 bases from V and 6 from J, leaving 19 bases between them. CDR3 in DNA: TGTGCCAGCCGACAAACAGACGGGTTCCCTGAAGCTTTCTTT. It yields the protein CASRQTDGFPEAFF.

The chain carries TRBV27 and TRBJ2-4; 7 nucleotides align to TRBD1. The V segment lost 6 bases and the J segment 5 bases; nucleotides outside the gene matches: 7. Germline CDR1 is MNHEY and CDR2 is SMNVEV (reference sequence). CDR3 length: 14 amino acids. CDR3 DNA: TGTGCCAGCAGCCGACGACAGGGTCAAAACATTCAGTACTTC. As protein: CASSRRQGQNIQYF.

This rearrangement joins TRBV6-5 to TRBJ1-5, with 7 bases aligning to TRBD1. J was trimmed by 1 base and V by 6 bases; bases with no gene match: 3. This CDR3 is built from 14 residues. Germline lookup yields CDR1 MNHEY and CDR2 SVGAGI. The CDR3 bases are TGTGCCAGCAGCTGGGACAGCAGCAATCAGCCCCAGCATTTT. Its translation is CASSWDSSNQPQHF.

The CDR3 DNA sequence: TGTGCCAGCAGCTTAGCCCACAGGGGGGATCAGCCCCAGCATTTT. Translation: CASSLAHRGDQPQHF. J is TRBJ1-5 and V is TRBV7-6; 8 bases are shared with TRBD1. Germline V gene lookup returns CDR1 SGHVS and CDR2 FNYEAQ. This CDR3 region has 15 residues. V lost 0 bases and J lost 5; bases outside the gene matches: 3. Filled out from reference TRBV7-6 and TRBJ1-5, the complete variable domain reads GAGVSQSPRYKVTKRGQDVALRCDPISGHVSLYWYRQALGQGPEFLTYFNYEAQQDKSGLPNDRFSAERPEGSISTLTIQRTEQRDSAMYRCASSLAHRGDQPQHFGDGTRLSIL.

The chain employs TRBV7-9 and TRBJ2-3; D unresolved. Trimming stripped 2 bases from V and 3 bases from J, with 0 bases between. Germline CDR1 SEHNR, CDR2 FQNEAQ (reference sequence). This CDR3 has 11 amino acids. The CDR3 bases are TGTGCCAGCAGCTTAACAGATACGCAGTATTTT. The encoded protein is CASSLTDTQYF.

This chain joins TRBV6-5 and TRBJ2-3; D may be TRBD2 (5 bases). Germline V gene sequence: CDR1 MNHEY, CDR2 SVGAGI. With 6 bases removed from V and 10 bases from J, the gap between germline ends came to 17 bases. The CDR3 has 13 residues. CDR3 protein: CASRAAGISAQYF. The CDR3 nucleotides read TGTGCCAGCAGGGCTGCCGGGATCTCTGCGCAGTATTTT.

V is TRBV7-9 and J is TRBJ1-5; TRBD1 is a possible D gene (6 bases). The CDR3 totals 12 residues. V lost 1 base to trimming and J lost 9 bases, with 7 bases between them. Germline assignment: CDR1 SEHNR and CDR2 FQNEAQ (reference sequence). CDR3 sequence: CASSLGGRPQHF. The CDR3 DNA reads TGTGCCAGCAGCTTAGGGGGGCGGCCCCAGCATTTT.

The chain couples TRBV19 to TRBJ1-5; no firm D call. CDR1 and CDR2 (germline): LNHDA, SQIVND (reference sequence). V was clipped by 4 bases and J by 5 bases, with 6 bases between them. The CDR3 is made up of 12 amino acids. The CDR3 region has the DNA TGTGCCAGTAGTAGGGCCGATCAGCCCCAGCATTTT. Its protein is CASSRADQPQHF.

The J gene is TRBJ2-3, the V gene TRBV6-6; D is unclear. Germline V gene data show CDR1 as MNHNY and CDR2 as SVGAGI (reference sequence). Trimming removed 5 bases from V and 1 base from J, with 4 bases in between. The CDR3 runs to 12 residues. The CDR3 sequence: CASSLGTDTQYF. The CDR3 region has the DNA TGTGCCAGCAGTCTCGGCACAGATACGCAGTATTTT.

The chain has TRBV13 and TRBJ2-5; perhaps D is TRBD1 or TRBD2 (5 bases each). Germline-derived CDR1 and CDR2 are PRHDT and FYEKMQ (reference sequence). The CDR3 covers 15 residues. Trimming shortened V by 5 bases and J by 1 base, and 14 bases separated the two germline ends. CDR3 nucleotides: TGTGCCAGCAGCCTGGGTGGGGGTGGCCAAGAGACCCAGTACTTC. Amino acids: CASSLGGGGQETQYF.